The present entry profiles one TCR beta chain with its context. This specimen comes from a study of shared clonotypes between healthy human individuals. Clones were sequenced by immunoSEQ multiplex PCR, and TCRdb holds only the in-frame ones, with some missing. The sample consists of about 480,000 clones, over 60% of them appearing once. This receptor was identified in a woman aged 40-49 years in good health. Some clones in this sample may be carry-over from other donors' samples. Sequenced sample: PBMCs.

In DNA form, the CDR3 reads TGTGCCAGCAGCCCCGGTGGTTGGAACACTGAAGCTTTCTTT. Translated, it gives CASSPGGWNTEAFF. The rearrangement uses TRBV6-5 and TRBJ1-1; D unresolved. The CDR3 sequence is 14 residues long. Germline V gene data show CDR1 as MNHEY and CDR2 as SVGAGI. V lost 6 bases and J lost 1, with 12 bases in between.